This T cell receptor (beta chain) appears in the sequencing data of a study of T-cell memory formation after mild COVID-19 (dated by TCRdb to the early 2020s). About the study as a whole: TCR sequence clusters from the two donors were largely donor specific. T-cell clones expanding and contracting after mild COVID-19 in two donors were tracked by longitudinal TCRalpha and TCRbeta repertoire sequencing. The cohort was made up of two young adult volunteers, one female and one male, who were previously healthy.

The CDR3 starts with the cysteine, ends with the phenylalanine, and has 13 residues. The only DNA kept is the CDR3, 39 bases in frame from the first base. Trimming removed 8 bases from V and 1 base from J; the gene matches leave 4 bases unexplained. CDR1 is given as LGHDT and CDR2 as YNNKEL, both from the germline V gene (reference sequence). PBMCs were isolated by Ficoll-Paque density gradient centrifugation. General findings and caveats noted by the study authors: The study covered only a couple of mild cases, and larger cohorts including severe cases with pre-infection samples were considered necessary. Contracting CD4+ clones appeared mostly in the CM and EM memory subsets, whereas CD8+ clones were enriched in EMRA. Balanced CD4/CD8 phenotypes were observed for clones contracting from day 15 to 85, whereas a bias towards CD4+ was observed for a second wave of clones expanding from day 15 to 37. Whether the second-wave clones peaking on day 37 were SARS-CoV-2 specific was not confirmed. The detection of some responding clones in pre-infection memory suggests that pre-existing cross-reactive memory T cells joined the SARS-CoV-2 response.

Sequencing instrument: Illumina NovaSeq 6000. TCRalpha and TCRbeta cDNA libraries were constructed by 5'RACE with constant-segment primers, with sample barcodes and unique molecular identifiers being introduced. RNA was extracted from every sample with Trizol reagent. Library amplification was performed in two PCR steps, and a second sample barcode and Illumina TruSeq adapters were introduced in the second step. Sequencing of the libraries was done on an Illumina NovaSeq, producing 2 x 150 bp paired-end reads. On the study's bioinformatics: Reads were demultiplexed and collapsed into UMI-guided consensus sequences with migec v1.2.7. With mixcr v2.1.11, UMI consensuses were aligned to TRA and TRB V and J templates and assembled into clonotypes. Clonotypes were classified as expanded or contracted when called significant by both edgeR and NoisET, with noise models trained on biological replicates. For edgeR calls, the thresholds were a false discovery rate-adjusted p below 0.01 and a log2 fold-change of 1. As an exploratory analysis of dynamics, max-normalized trajectories of the 1000 most abundant clonotypes were examined by PCA with hierarchical clustering. The CD4 or CD8 phenotype of responding clones was assigned using the separately sequenced CD4+ and CD8+ repertoires. Using fastp at Q25 and MiXCR, TCRdb reprocessed the public reads and kept productive beta chains. Records with the same CDR3 protein are collapsed into one entry carrying the most frequent genes and DNA. TCRdb assigned the V and J calls; the authors' analysis was not used. Counted in this sample were about 210,000 distinct CDR3 sequences; around 27% of them appeared once. About 10% of the sample is taken by the ten largest.

Concerning this clonotype: What antigen it recognizes has not been identified. This could be a read error, since a much larger clone is one nucleotide away.

This chain is built from TRBV3-1 and TRBJ1-1, and TRBD1 aligns with 7 junction nucleotides. The sequence was collected from an adult woman who had mild COVID-19 (a few samples of this study predate the infection). The sample titles of this study are shuffled in the database, so cell type and time point are left out; the donor was told from shared clones. The sequenced material came from PBMCs or a T cell subset sorted from them (not recorded which). The CDR3 sequence is CASGRQGNTEAFF. The DNA sequence follows: TGTGCCAGCGGCCGACAGGGGAACACTGAAGCTTTCTTT.